This T cell receptor (beta chain) is drawn from a study of PD-1 blockade in classical Hodgkin lymphoma. General observations from the study: By C4D1, diversity of CD4+ TCRs had risen significantly, whereas that of CD8+ TCRs had not. Why repertoires differed is undefined; disease activity or prior therapy possibly contributed.

The method was immunoSEQ multiplex PCR; TCRdb's version includes in-frame clones alone and lacks a portion of them. The sample has 20,000 to 30,000 clones; more than 80% are singletons. This clone appeared a single time. Its matching antigen is unknown. The V and J ends lost 0 bases and 3 bases respectively, with 18 bases between them. The CDR3 totals 18 residues. In germline, CDR1 is PRHDT, CDR2 FYEKMQ (reference sequence). Relapse was seen in all patients after autologous stem cell transplantation, and brentuximab vedotin exposure was variable. The sample in question was peripheral blood mononuclear cells (PBMCs), obtained before the second cycle of nivolumab. The source of this sequence is a human donor with classical Hodgkin lymphoma. This sequence joins TRBV13 and TRBJ1-3; weak D call: TRBD1 (6 bases). In DNA form, the CDR3 reads TGTGCCAGCAGCTTAGGCCTAACGGGCGGGGGCTTTGGAAACACCATATATTTT. It translates to CASSLGLTGGGFGNTIYF.